This T cell receptor beta chain was profiled in a study of human T cells and chemical hapten exposure. Original processing methods: Samples ranged from about 23,224 to 690,600 TCRs, with a median of approximately 90,000. In TCRdb, the RACE reads were re-called with MiXCR into one record per CDR3 protein. The V and J calls were determined by TCRdb, not by the authors. Among about 360,000 distinct CDR3 sequences listed, roughly 6.9% were seen once. As for time point: patch test 1, 2 weeks after DPC sensitization. Treatment of the sample: therapeutic diphenylcyclopropenone sensitization with weekly scalp DPC. The V gene lost 5 bases and the J gene lost 5 bases, with 13 bases spanning the gap. CDR1 is SEHNR and CDR2 is FQNEAQ in the germline V gene (reference sequence). This CDR3 is built from 15 residues.

The sequence was collected from a woman aged 18-35 years with alopecia areata. Some clones in this sample may be carry-over from other donors' samples. This sequence joins TRBV7-9 and TRBJ1-6; tentative D call: TRBD1 (6 bases). Sequencing used whole blood, obtained in connection with sensitization to the hapten diphenylcyclopropenone (DPC). The DNA of the CDR3 is TGTGCCAGCAGCCTAATGGACAGTAATAATTCACCCCTCCACTTT. It specifies CASSLMDSNNSPLHF. The full variable domain, completed using reference TRBV7-9 and TRBJ1-6, is DTGVSQNPRHKITKRGQNVTFRCDPISEHNRLYWYRQTLGQGPEFLTYFQNEAQLEKSRLLSDRFSAERPKGSFSTLEIQRTEQGDSAMYLCASSLMDSNNSPLHFGNGTRLTVT.